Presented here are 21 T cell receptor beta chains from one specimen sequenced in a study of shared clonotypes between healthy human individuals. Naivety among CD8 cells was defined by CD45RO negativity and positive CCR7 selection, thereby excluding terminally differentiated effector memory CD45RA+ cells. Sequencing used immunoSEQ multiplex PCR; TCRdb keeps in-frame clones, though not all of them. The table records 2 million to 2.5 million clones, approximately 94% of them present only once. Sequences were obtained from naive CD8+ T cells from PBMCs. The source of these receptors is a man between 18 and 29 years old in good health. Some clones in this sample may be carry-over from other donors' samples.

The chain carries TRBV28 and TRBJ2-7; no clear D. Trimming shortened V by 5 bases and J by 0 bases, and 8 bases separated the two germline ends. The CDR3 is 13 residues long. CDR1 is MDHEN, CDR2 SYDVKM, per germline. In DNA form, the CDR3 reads TGTGCCAGCAGTGTTCCAGGCTCCTACGAGCAGTACTTC. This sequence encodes CASSVPGSYEQYF.

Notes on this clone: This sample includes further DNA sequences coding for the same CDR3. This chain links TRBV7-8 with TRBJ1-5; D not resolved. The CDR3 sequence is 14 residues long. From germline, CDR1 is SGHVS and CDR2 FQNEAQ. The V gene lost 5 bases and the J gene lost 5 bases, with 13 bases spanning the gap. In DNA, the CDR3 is TGTGCCAGCAGCCCGAGGCGCGGGGATCAGCCCCAGCATTTT. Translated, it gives CASSPRRGDQPQHF.

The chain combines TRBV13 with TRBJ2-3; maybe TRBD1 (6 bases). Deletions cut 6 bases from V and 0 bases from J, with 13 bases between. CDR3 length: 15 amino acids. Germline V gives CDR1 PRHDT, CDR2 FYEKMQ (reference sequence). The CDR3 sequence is CASSDRTPSTDTQYF. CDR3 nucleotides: TGTGCCAGCAGTGACAGGACCCCTAGCACAGATACGCAGTATTTT.

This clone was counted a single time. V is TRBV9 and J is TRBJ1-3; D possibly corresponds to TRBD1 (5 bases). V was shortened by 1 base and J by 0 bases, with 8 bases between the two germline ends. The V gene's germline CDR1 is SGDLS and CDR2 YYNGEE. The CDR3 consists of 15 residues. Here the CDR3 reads CASSVQGSSGNTIYF. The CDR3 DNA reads TGTGCCAGCAGCGTACAGGGCAGCTCTGGAAACACCATATATTTT.

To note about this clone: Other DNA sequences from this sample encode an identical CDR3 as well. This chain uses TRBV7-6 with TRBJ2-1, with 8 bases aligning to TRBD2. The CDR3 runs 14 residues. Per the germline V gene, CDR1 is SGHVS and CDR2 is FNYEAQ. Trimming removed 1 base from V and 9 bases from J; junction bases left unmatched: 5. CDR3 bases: TGTGCCAGCAGCTTAGGGAGCGGGAGCAGTGAGCAGTTCTTC. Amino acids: CASSLGSGSSEQFF.

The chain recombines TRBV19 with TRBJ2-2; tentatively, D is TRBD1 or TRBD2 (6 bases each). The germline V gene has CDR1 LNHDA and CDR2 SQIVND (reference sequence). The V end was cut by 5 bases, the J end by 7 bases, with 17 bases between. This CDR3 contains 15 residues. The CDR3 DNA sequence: TGTGCCAGTAGTGTGATACGGGGGCTTGGCGGGGAGCTGTTTTTT. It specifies CASSVIRGLGGELFF. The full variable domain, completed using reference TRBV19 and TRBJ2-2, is DGGITQSPKYLFRKEGQNVTLSCEQNLNHDAMYWYRQDPGQGLRLIYYSQIVNDFQKGDIAEGYSVSREKKESFPLTVTSAQKNPTAFYLCASSVIRGLGGELFFGEGSRLTVL.

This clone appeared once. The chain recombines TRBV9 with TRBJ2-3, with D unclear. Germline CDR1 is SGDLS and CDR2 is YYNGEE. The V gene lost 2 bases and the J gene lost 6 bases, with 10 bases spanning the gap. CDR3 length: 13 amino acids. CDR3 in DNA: TGTGCCAGCAGCGTCCCCGGCTTTGATACGCAGTATTTT. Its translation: CASSVPGFDTQYF. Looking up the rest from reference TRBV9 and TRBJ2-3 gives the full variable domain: DSGVTQTPKHLITATGQRVTLRCSPRSGDLSVYWYQQSLDQGLQFLIQYYNGEERAKGNILERFSAQQFPDLHSELNLSSLELGDSALYFCASSVPGFDTQYFGPGTRLTVL.

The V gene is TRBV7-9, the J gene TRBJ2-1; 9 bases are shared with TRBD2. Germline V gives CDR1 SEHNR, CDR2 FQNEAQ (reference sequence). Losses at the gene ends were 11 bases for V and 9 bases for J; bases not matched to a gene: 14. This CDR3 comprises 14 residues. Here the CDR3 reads CAPKAGGPRTEQFF. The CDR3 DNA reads TGTGCCCCCAAGGCGGGAGGGCCGCGGACTGAGCAGTTCTTC.

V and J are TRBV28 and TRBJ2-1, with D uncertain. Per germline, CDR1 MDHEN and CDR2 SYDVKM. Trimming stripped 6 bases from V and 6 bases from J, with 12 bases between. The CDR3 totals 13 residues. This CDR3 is CASRPRILNEQFF. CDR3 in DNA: TGTGCCAGCAGACCACGGATACTCAATGAGCAGTTCTTC.

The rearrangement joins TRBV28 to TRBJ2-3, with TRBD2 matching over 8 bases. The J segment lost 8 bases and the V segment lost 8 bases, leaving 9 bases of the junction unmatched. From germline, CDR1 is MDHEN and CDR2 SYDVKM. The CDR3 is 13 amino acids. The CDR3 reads CASGERLAGTQYF. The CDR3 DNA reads TGTGCCAGCGGGGAGCGGCTAGCGGGTACGCAGTATTTT.

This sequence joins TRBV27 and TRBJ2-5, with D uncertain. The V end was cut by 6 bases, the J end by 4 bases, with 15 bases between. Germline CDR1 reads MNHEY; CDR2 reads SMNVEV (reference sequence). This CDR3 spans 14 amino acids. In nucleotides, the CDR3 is TGTGCCAGCAGCTTTGGTGGAAGGACAGAGACCCAGTACTTC. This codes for CASSFGGRTETQYF.

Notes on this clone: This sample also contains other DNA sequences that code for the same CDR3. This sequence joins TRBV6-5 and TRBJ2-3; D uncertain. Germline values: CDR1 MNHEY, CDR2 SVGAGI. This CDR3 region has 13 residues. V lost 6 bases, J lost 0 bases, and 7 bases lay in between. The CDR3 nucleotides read TGTGCCAGCAGCTATAGCAGCACAGATACGCAGTATTTT. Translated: CASSYSSTDTQYF.

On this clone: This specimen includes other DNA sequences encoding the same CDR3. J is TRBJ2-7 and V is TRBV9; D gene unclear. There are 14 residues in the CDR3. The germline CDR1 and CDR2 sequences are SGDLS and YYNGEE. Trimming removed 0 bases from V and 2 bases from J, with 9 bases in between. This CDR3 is CASSVGDGAYEQYF. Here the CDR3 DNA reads TGTGCCAGCAGCGTAGGTGATGGGGCCTACGAGCAGTACTTC.

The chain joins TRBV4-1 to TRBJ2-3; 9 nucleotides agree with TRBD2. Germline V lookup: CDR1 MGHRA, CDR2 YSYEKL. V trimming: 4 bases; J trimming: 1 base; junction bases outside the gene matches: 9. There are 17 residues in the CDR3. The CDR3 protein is CASSLRSGSEGTDTQYF. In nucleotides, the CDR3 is TGCGCCAGCAGCCTTCGTAGCGGGAGTGAAGGCACAGATACGCAGTATTTT.

The chain's CDR3 is CASSLNRGLYEQYF. The CDR3 nucleotides are TGTGCCAGCAGTTTAAACAGGGGGCTGTACGAGCAGTACTTC. The chain joins TRBV27 to TRBJ2-7, with 9 bases identical to TRBD1. V gave up 2 bases and J gave up 4 bases; unmatched junction bases: 3. The germline CDR1 and CDR2 sequences are MNHEY and SMNVEV (reference sequence). The CDR3 is 14 residues long.

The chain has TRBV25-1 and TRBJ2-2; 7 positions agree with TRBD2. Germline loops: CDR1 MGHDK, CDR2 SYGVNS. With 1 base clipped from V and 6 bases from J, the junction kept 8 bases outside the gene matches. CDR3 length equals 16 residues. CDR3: CASSEWWEGLAGELFF. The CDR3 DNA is TGTGCCAGCAGTGAATGGTGGGAGGGCCTCGCCGGGGAGCTGTTTTTT.

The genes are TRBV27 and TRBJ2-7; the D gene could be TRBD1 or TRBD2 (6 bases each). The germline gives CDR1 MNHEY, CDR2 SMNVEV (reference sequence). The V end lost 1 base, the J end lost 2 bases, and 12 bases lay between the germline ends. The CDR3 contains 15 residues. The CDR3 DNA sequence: TGTGCCAGCAGTTTATGGGCAGGGGAGGCCTACGAGCAGTACTTC. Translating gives CASSLWAGEAYEQYF.

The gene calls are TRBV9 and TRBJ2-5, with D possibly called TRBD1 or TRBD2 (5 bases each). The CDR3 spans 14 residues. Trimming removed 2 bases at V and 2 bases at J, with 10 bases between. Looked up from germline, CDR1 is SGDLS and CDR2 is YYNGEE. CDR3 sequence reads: CASSVGRAQETQYF. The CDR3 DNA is TGTGCCAGCAGCGTGGGGCGGGCTCAAGAGACCCAGTACTTC.

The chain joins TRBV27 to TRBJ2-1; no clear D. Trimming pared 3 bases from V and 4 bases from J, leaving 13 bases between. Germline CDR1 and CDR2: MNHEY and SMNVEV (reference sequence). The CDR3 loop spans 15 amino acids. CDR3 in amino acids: CASSFGLGPYNEQFF. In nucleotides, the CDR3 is TGTGCCAGCAGTTTCGGGCTAGGCCCTTACAATGAGCAGTTCTTC.

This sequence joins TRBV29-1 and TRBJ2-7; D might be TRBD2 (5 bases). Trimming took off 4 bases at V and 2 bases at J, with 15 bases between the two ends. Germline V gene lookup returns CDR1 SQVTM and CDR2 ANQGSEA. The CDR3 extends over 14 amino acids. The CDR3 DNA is TGCAGCGTTGTCCCAACGGACGGGACCTACGAGCAGTACTTC. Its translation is CSVVPTDGTYEQYF.

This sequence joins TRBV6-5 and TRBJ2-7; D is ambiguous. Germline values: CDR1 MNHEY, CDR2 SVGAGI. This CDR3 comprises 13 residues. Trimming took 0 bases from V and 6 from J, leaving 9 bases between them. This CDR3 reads CASSYSPASEQYF. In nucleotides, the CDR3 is TGTGCCAGCAGTTACTCGCCGGCTAGCGAGCAGTACTTC.